The T cell receptor beta chain under discussion was sequenced for a study of cytomegalovirus exposure and HLA in healthy donors. The study's findings and limits: When the data were analyzed later, several of the most significant clusters appeared to be linked to common viral pathogens.

The V end was cut by 10 bases, the J end by 6 bases, with 17 bases between. Germline assignment: CDR1 ENHRY and CDR2 SYGVKD. The CDR3 contains 13 residues. The PCR used 60 Vbeta and 13 Jbeta primers. Produced via immunoSEQ multiplex PCR; TCRdb's table is partial and in-frame only. Here the sample spans fewer than 250,000 clones, roughly 75% being singletons. Points on this clone: Its antigen is unidentified.

The specimen sequenced was PBMCs. The sequence came from a man younger than 45 in good health and CMV-seropositive. This chain uses TRBV10-3 with TRBJ2-3, with D perhaps TRBD2 (6 bases). The DNA of the CDR3 is TGTGCCACCCTCTTGGTTGGGGGGGATACGCAGTATTTT. This codes for CATLLVGGDTQYF.